Presented here are 11 T cell receptor beta chains from one specimen sequenced in a study of blood T cell repertoires in COVID-19. Generated by immunoSEQ multiplex PCR, the TCRdb table keeps only in-frame clones and is missing some. The repertoire holds 70,000 to 95,000 clones, with about four fifths as singletons. The sequenced sample was peripheral blood. Receptors originate from a woman aged 70 to 79 with acute or convalescent COVID-19.

The table lists this clone with a few counts. This chain links TRBV7-2 with TRBJ1-2; D might be TRBD1 (6 bases). V lost 2 bases, J lost 2 bases, and 18 bases lay in between. CDR1 and CDR2 (germline): SGHTA, FQGNSA. CDR3 length: 17 amino acids. DNA for the CDR3: TGTGCCAGCAGCTTATATAGGACAGCGGTGATGAACTATGGCTACACCTTC. Its translation: CASSLYRTAVMNYGYTF.

This clone was detected once. The V gene is TRBV19, the J gene TRBJ1-1; 10 nucleotides align to TRBD1. Germline-derived CDR1 and CDR2 are LNHDA and SQIVND (reference sequence). The V gene end was trimmed by 4 bases and the J gene end by 4 bases; junction bases not matched to a gene: 6. The CDR3 covers 15 residues. In nucleotides, the CDR3 is TGTGCCAGTAGTAAGAGACAGGGGGCTGGCACTGAAGCTTTCTTT. It specifies CASSKRQGAGTEAFF.

The gene calls are TRBV7-9 and TRBJ1-5; D ambiguous. Germline V gene sequence: CDR1 SEHNR, CDR2 FQNEAQ (reference sequence). The length of the CDR3 is 14 residues. The V end was cut by 3 bases, the J end by 7 bases, with 13 bases between. CDR3 nucleotides: TGTGCCAGCAGCTTCAGCGGGGTGGGACAGCCCCAGCATTTT. Protein: CASSFSGVGQPQHF.

This sequence joins TRBV3-1 (or the pseudogene TRBV3-2) and TRBJ2-1, with a weak D call TRBD1 (5 bases). The ends were cut back, 1 base at V and 5 bases at J, with 18 bases in the middle. Germline CDR1 LGHDT, CDR2 YNNKEL (reference sequence). The CDR3 length is 17 residues. CDR3 sequence: CASSQGGHTDRNNEQFF. CDR3 DNA sequence: TGTGCCAGCAGCCAAGGAGGACACACAGACCGAAACAATGAGCAGTTCTTC.

Here the CDR3 reads CASSLQGTKTSDTQYF. CDR3 nucleotide sequence: TGTGCCAGCAGCTTGCAGGGGACAAAAACCTCAGATACGCAGTATTTT. V usage is TRBV7-2 and J usage is TRBJ2-3; tentative D call: TRBD1 (6 bases). The V and J ends lost 3 bases and 4 bases respectively, with 17 bases between them. The CDR3 spans 16 residues. Per germline, CDR1 SGHTA and CDR2 FQGNSA.

The genes are TRBV10-3 and TRBJ1-6, with D unresolved. Germline values: CDR1 ENHRY, CDR2 SYGVKD. There are 15 residues in the CDR3. V was pared by 6 bases and J by 5 bases, with 14 bases between. Here the CDR3 reads CAIRQLLSDNSPLHF. The CDR3 region has the DNA TGTGCCATCAGACAGCTTCTCTCAGATAATTCACCCCTCCACTTT.

The CDR3 is CASSLGVGEKLFF. The CDR3 DNA reads TGTGCCAGCAGCTTAGGGGTCGGGGAAAAACTGTTTTTT. V gene TRBV11-2 combines with J gene TRBJ1-4; D not resolved. V lost 1 base to trimming and J lost 8 bases, with 8 bases between them. The CDR3 runs 13 residues. Germline loops: CDR1 SGHAT, CDR2 FQNNGV.

By share, this clone ranks as medium-sized. The CDR3, as DNA: TGTGCCAGCAGCATCGGTCTTCGGGGAACTCAGCCCCAGCATTTT. Its translation: CASSIGLRGTQPQHF. This chain joins TRBV7-9 and TRBJ1-5; D remains ambiguous. Trimming pared 5 bases from V and 6 bases from J, leaving 17 bases between. This CDR3 contains 15 residues. Germline values: CDR1 SEHNR, CDR2 FQNEAQ (reference sequence).

The rearrangement uses TRBV28 and TRBJ1-1, with TRBD1 matching over 9 bases. The germline gives CDR1 MDHEN, CDR2 SYDVKM. After removal of 6 bases from V and 7 bases from J, the junction contained 9 bases not matched to a gene. There are 14 residues in the CDR3. The CDR3 reads CASRVGTGSGEAFF. The CDR3 region has the DNA TGTGCCAGCAGAGTCGGGACAGGGTCCGGTGAAGCTTTCTTT.

This clone is a singleton in its sample. The CDR3, as DNA: TGTGCCTGGAGTGTTGCTACCGAGCAGTTCTTC. Amino acid sequence: CAWSVATEQFF. The chain joins TRBV30 to TRBJ2-1; no clear D gene. CDR3 size: 11 residues. With 0 bases removed from V and 10 bases from J, the gap between germline ends came to 7 bases. Germline V gives CDR1 GTSNPN, CDR2 SVGIG (reference sequence). The whole variable domain, remainder taken from reference TRBV30 and TRBJ2-1, is SQTIHQWPATLVQPVGSPLSLECTVEGTSNPNLYWYRQAAGRGLQLLFYSVGIGQISSEVPQNLSASRPQDRQFILSSKKLLLSDSGFYLCAWSVATEQFFGPGTRLTVL.

The rearrangement links TRBV27 to TRBJ2-7, with 10 positions matching TRBD1. The germline V gene encodes CDR1 MNHEY and CDR2 SMNVEV (reference sequence). The V gene end was trimmed by 5 bases and the J gene end by 4 bases; junction bases not matched to a gene: 8. The CDR3 covers 15 residues. As DNA, the CDR3 is TGTGCCAGCAGTCCCGGGACAGGGGCGACTTACGAGCAGTACTTC. Translated, it gives CASSPGTGATYEQYF.